This T cell receptor (beta chain) emerged from a study of cytomegalovirus exposure and HLA in healthy donors. Study outcomes and limitations: Among TCR beta chains, those listed as cytomegalovirus-associated numbered under 200. A prior analysis recorded that most TCR beta V segments were productive about 87% or about 30% of the time. Reports state that TCR beta sequences accurately predicted most subjects' HLA-A and HLA-B alleles.

As regards this clone: Its antigen is still unknown.

Primers for the PCR totalled 60 Vbeta and 13 Jbeta. Using immunoSEQ multiplex PCR, the repertoire was profiled, and TCRdb retains in-frame clones only, with some absent. The sample includes roughly 180,000 clones, over 65% of them seen just once. This receptor was obtained from a man younger than 35 in good health and CMV-seronegative. Sequenced input: PBMCs.

In nucleotides, the CDR3 is TGTGCCAGCAGTGAAGCCGAGACAGGGGGGTATGGCTACACCTTC. It translates to CASSEAETGGYGYTF. The J gene is TRBJ1-2, the V gene TRBV6-1; TRBD1 matches at 9 bases. CDR1 is MNHNS, CDR2 SASEGT, per germline. The CDR3 has 15 amino acids. After removal of 0 bases from V and 5 bases from J, the junction contained 4 bases not matched to a gene.